This TCR beta chain derives from a study of CD8 T cells in ankylosing spondylitis. Overall study results and limits: Within ankylosing spondylitis blood, a TCR beta motif made up of seven or eight highly homologous variants appeared to be characteristic. Reports of some motif variants in reactive arthritis synovial fluid and blood predate this one.

In this sample, this clonotype turned up many times. Its cognate antigen is unknown. MiXCR, run by TCRdb on the 5' RACE reads, gives a single entry per CDR3 protein. The data contain more than 500,000 distinct CDR3 sequences, about 5.2% of them singletons. This receptor was identified in a male donor with ankylosing spondylitis. The sequenced sample consisted of blood, either unsorted or a sorted T cell fraction (not recorded which).

The CDR3 loop reads CASSWGLRRDRSYEQYF. In nucleotides, the CDR3 is TGCGCCAGCAGCTGGGGCCTACGCCGGGACAGGTCCTACGAGCAGTACTTC. The chain joins TRBV5-1 to TRBJ2-7; 8 nucleotides align to TRBD1. V lost 3 bases, J lost 1 base, and 12 bases stayed unmatched. The CDR3 sequence is 17 residues long. Per the germline V gene, CDR1 is SGHRS and CDR2 is YFSETQ.